This T cell receptor beta chain is from a study of identical twins. J gave up 6 bases and V 2 bases, and 8 bases lay outside the gene matches. Per the germline V gene, CDR1 is SEHNR and CDR2 is FQNEAQ (reference sequence). CDR3 length: 16 residues. TCRdb fed the 5' RACE reads into MiXCR, producing one record per CDR3 protein. The table has about 890,000 distinct CDR3 sequences, 9% to 15% seen once. These sequences were also reported in another study, on yellow fever vaccine responses in identical twins.

Sequences were obtained from PBMCs. The TCR was taken from a woman between 18 and 30 years old in good health. The V and J genes are TRBV7-9 and TRBJ2-3; the match to TRBD2 covers 10 bases. CDR3 DNA sequence: TGTGCCAGCAGCTTACTAGCGGGAGTAGGATCGGATACGCAGTATTTT. Amino acid sequence: CASSLLAGVGSDTQYF. Full variable domain (remainder filled in from reference TRBV7-9 and TRBJ2-3): DTGVSQNPRHKITKRGQNVTFRCDPISEHNRLYWYRQTLGQGPEFLTYFQNEAQLEKSRLLSDRFSAERPKGSFSTLEIQRTEQGDSAMYLCASSLLAGVGSDTQYFGPGTRLTVL.